Reported below is one T cell receptor (beta chain). Its antigen is still unknown. Base-call qualities are not available, and no considerably larger clone is one nucleotide away. TCRbeta CDR3 regions were amplified from genomic DNA by means of the immunoSEQ Assay, a bias-controlled multiplex PCR. Per the authors' processing: Within the assay, amplification of reference gene primers was used to estimate how many nucleated cells each sample contained. Sequence reads were collapsed and filtered to measure the absolute abundance of every unique TCRbeta CDR3 rearrangement. Productive Simpson clonality was computed per sample as the square root of Simpson's diversity index over productive rearrangements. Held by TCRdb, this immuneACCESS table contains in-frame sequences only and omits some clones. Under half of the omission traces to an unresolved V gene where checked; the cause of the rest is unknown. The V and J calls and the clone size are those of that table, but D and trimming were determined from the DNA. Recorded for this sample are roughly 100,000 clones; more than 70% of them occurred a single time. The ten largest clones capture 4.8% of the sample.

V is clipped by 1 base and J by 6 bases, and the sequence between their germline boundaries is 11 bases long. From the cysteine up to the phenylalanine, the CDR3 has a length of 13 residues. Only the CDR3 portion is preserved as DNA: 39 bases, with reading frame beginning at the first base. CDR1 is given as SGHDT and CDR2 as YYEEEE, both from the germline V gene. This specimen comes from a study of blood T cell repertoires in COVID-19 (dated by TCRdb to 2019 to 2021). As for the study more broadly: The collaborator samples originated in the United States, Italy and Spain and spanned the acute and convalescent phases of COVID-19. The material from the prospective study consisted of cDNA or gDNA derived from T cells, B-cell-depleted T cells, or PBMCs. The repertoires were released in a freely available public database intended as a resource for research on the immune response to SARS-CoV-2. Samples came from the ongoing ImmuneRACE study (first 160 participants) plus 1,254 subjects from 6 global collaborators. Where HLA class I and class II types were available, the types were taken from metadata supplied by the sample provider, not from assay-based typing. Nearly every sample came with metadata listing a de-identified subject ID, COVID-19 status, age in years and sex. Subjects who had been exposed to COVID-19, were actively infected with it, or had recovered from it provided the deeply sampled blood TCRbeta repertoires that made up the dataset. Study-level results and caveats: The amount of clinical and demographic metadata varied by source and participant and was provided uncurated.

The collaborating institutions used their own protocols to collect whole blood in K2EDTA tubes. For TCRbeta analysis, collaborators shipped samples as frozen whole blood, isolated PBMCs, or DNA extracted from either of those sample types. The clonotype originates from a woman aged 80 or over with active COVID-19. The V and J genes are TRBV5-6 and TRBJ2-7; the D region possibly corresponds to TRBD2 (5 bases align). Sequencing input: peripheral blood. The CDR3 amino acid sequence is: CASSLSLASEQYF. The bases are TGTGCCAGCAGCTTGAGCCTAGCCTCCGAGCAGTACTTC. Reference TRBV5-6 and TRBJ2-7 proteins supply the regions before and after the CDR3; the full variable domain is: DAGVTQSPTHLIKTRGQQVTLRCSPKSGHDTVSWYQQALGQGPQFIFQYYEEEERQRGNFPDRFSGHQFPNYSSELNVNALLLGDSALYLCASSLSLASEQYFGPGTRLTVT.